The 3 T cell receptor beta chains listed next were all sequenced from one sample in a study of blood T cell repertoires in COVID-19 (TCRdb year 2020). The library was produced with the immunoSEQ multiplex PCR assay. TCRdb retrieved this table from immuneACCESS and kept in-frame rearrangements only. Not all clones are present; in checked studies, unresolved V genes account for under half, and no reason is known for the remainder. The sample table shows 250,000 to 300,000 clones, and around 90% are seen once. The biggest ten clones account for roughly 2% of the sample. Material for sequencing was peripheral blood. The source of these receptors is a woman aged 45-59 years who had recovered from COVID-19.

As DNA, the CDR3 is TGTGCCAGCAGGCAGGGAAGGTTAAGTGGTCAGCCCCAGCATTTT. As protein: CASRQGRLSGQPQHF. This chain connects TRBV28 to TRBJ1-5, with D possibly matching TRBD1 (5 bases). The V gene lost 6 bases and the J gene lost 6 bases, with 18 bases spanning the gap. The CDR3 runs to 15 residues. Germline-derived CDR1 and CDR2 are MDHEN and SYDVKM.

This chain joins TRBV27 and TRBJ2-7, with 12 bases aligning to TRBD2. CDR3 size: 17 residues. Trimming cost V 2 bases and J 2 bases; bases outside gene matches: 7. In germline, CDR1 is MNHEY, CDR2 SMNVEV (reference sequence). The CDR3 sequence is CASSLAPGLAGTYEQYF. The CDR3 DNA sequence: TGTGCCAGCAGTTTAGCCCCCGGACTAGCGGGAACCTACGAGCAGTACTTC.

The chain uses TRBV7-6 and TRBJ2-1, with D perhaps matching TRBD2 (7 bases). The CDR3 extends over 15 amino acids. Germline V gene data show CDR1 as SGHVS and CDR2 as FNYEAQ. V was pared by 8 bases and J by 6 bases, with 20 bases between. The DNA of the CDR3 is TGTGCCAGCTCCCGGGGGGTCGGGGGCCTCAATGAGCAGTTCTTC. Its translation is CASSRGVGGLNEQFF.